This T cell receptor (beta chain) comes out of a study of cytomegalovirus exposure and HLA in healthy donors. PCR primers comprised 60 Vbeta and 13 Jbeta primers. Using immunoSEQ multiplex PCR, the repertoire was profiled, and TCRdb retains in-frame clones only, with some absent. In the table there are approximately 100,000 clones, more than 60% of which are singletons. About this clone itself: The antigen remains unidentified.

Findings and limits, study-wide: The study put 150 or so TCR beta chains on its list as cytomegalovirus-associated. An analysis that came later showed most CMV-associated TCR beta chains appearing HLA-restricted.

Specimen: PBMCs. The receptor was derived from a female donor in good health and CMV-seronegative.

The CDR3 here is CASSASSDSGNTIYF. The CDR3 bases are TGTGCCAGCAGCGCAAGCAGCGACTCTGGAAACACCATATATTTT. This chain connects TRBV9 to TRBJ1-3; D not resolved. CDR3 length: 15 amino acids. Trimming pared 3 bases from V and 0 bases from J, leaving 10 bases between. Germline V gene lookup returns CDR1 SGDLS and CDR2 YYNGEE.